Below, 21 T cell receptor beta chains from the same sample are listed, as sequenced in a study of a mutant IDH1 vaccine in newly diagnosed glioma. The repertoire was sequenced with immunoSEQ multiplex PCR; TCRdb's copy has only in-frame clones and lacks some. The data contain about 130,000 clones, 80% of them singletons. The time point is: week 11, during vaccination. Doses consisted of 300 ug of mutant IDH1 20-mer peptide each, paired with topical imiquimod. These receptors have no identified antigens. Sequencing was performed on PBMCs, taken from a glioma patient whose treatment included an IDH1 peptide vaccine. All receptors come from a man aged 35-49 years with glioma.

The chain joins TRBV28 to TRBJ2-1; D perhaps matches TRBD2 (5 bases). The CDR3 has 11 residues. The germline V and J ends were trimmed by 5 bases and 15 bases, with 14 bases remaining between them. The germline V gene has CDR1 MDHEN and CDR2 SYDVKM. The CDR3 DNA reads TGTGCCAGCAGTCCGGGAACTACGTGGTTCTTC. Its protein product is CASSPGTTWFF.

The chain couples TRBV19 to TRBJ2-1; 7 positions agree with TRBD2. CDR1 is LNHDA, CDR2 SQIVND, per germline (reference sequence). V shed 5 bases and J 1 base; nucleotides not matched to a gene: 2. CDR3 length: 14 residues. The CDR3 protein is CASSSGGSYNEQFF. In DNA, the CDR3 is TGTGCCAGTAGTTCGGGGGGATCCTACAATGAGCAGTTCTTC.

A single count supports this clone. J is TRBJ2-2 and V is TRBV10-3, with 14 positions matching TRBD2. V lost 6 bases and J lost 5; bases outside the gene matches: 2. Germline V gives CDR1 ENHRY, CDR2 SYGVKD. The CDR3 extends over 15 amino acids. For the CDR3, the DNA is TGTGCCATCAGCCGGACTAGCGGGAGGACCGGGGAGCTGTTTTTT. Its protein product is CAISRTSGRTGELFF.

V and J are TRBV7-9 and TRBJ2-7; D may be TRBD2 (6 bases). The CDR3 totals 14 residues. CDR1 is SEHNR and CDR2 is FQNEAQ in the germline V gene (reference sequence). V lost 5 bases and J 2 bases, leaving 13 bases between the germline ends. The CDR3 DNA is TGTGCCAGCAGCCTAGGACTACGGACCTACGAGCAGTACTTC. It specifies CASSLGLRTYEQYF. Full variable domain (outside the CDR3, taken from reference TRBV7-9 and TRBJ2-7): DTGVSQNPRHKITKRGQNVTFRCDPISEHNRLYWYRQTLGQGPEFLTYFQNEAQLEKSRLLSDRFSAERPKGSFSTLEIQRTEQGDSAMYLCASSLGLRTYEQYFGPGTRLTVT.

DNA for the CDR3: TGTGCCAGCACCAGGACGGCGGATACGCAGTATTTT. This gives the protein CASTRTADTQYF. V is TRBV2 and J is TRBJ2-3; D is undetermined. With 7 bases removed from V and 6 bases from J, the gap between germline ends came to 11 bases. Germline assignment: CDR1 SNHLY and CDR2 FYNNEI. This CDR3 is 12 amino acids long.

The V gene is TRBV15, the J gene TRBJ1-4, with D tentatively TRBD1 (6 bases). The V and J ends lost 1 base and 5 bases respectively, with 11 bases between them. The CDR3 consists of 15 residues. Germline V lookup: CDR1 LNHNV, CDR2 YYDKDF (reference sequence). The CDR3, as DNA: TGTGCCACCAGCAGAGCGGGGGACACGAATGAAAAACTGTTTTTT. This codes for CATSRAGDTNEKLFF. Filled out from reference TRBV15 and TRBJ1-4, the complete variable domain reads DAMVIQNPRYQVTQFGKPVTLSCSQTLNHNVMYWYQQKSSQAPKLLFHYYDKDFNNEADTPDNFQSRRPNTSFCFLDIRSPGLGDTAMYLCATSRAGDTNEKLFFGSGTQLSVL.

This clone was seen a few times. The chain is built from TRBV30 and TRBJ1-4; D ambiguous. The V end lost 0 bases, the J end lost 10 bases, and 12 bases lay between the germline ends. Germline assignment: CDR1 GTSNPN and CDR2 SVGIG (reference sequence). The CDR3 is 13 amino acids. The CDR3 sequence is CAWSVRKSGKLFF. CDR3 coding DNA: TGTGCCTGGAGTGTACGGAAGTCGGGAAAACTGTTTTTT.

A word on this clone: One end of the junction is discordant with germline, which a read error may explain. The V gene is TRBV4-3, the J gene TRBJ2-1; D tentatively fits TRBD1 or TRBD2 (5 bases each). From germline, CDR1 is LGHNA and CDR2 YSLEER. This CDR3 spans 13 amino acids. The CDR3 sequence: CASSPTPGPGVVF. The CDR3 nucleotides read TGCGCCAGCAGTCCAACCCCGGGACCCGGGGTGGTCTTC.

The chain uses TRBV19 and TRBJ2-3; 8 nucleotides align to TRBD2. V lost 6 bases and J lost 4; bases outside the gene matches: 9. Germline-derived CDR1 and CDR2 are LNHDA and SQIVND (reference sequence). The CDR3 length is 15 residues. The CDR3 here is CASSPRSGGPDTQYF. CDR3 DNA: TGTGCCAGTAGCCCAAGAAGCGGGGGCCCAGATACGCAGTATTTT.

The CDR3 region is CASSESGTRAHEQYF. Written as DNA, the CDR3 is TGTGCCAGCAGTGAAAGCGGGACACGCGCCCACGAGCAGTACTTC. V is TRBV6-1 and J is TRBJ2-7; D might be TRBD2 (7 bases). Germline V gene data show CDR1 as MNHNS and CDR2 as SASEGT. This CDR3 is 15 amino acids long. Trimming shortened V by 2 bases and J by 5 bases, and 16 bases separated the two germline ends.

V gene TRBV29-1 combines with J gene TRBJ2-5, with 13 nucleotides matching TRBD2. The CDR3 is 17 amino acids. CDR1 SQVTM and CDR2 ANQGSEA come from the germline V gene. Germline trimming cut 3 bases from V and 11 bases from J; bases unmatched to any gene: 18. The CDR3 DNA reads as TGCAGCGTTGAGACCGGTGGGAAAGGGACTAGCGGGACGACACAGTACTTC. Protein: CSVETGGKGTSGTTQYF.

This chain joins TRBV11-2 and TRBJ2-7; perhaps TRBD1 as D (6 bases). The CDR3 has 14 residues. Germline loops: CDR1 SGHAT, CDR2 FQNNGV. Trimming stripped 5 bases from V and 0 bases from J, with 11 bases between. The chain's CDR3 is CASSPRTASYEQYF. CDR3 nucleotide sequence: TGTGCCAGCAGCCCCCGGACAGCCTCCTACGAGCAGTACTTC.

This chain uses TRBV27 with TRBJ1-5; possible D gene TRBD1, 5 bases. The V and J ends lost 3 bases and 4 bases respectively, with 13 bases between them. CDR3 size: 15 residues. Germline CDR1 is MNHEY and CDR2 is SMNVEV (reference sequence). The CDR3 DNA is TGTGCCAGCAGTTTTAGCCGGGGCAGAAATCAGCCCCAGCATTTT. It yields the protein CASSFSRGRNQPQHF.

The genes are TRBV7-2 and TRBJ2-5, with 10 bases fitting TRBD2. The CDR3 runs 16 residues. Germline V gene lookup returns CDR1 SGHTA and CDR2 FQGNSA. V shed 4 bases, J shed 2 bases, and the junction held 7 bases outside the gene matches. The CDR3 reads CASSSQGSGGQETQYF. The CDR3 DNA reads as TGTGCCAGCAGCTCCCAGGGTAGCGGGGGGCAAGAGACCCAGTACTTC.

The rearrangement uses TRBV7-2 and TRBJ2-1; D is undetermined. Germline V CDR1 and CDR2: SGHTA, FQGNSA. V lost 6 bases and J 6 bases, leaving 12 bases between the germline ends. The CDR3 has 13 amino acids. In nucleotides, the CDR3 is TGTGCCAGCAGTCCTGGGTTGTTCAATGAGCAGTTCTTC. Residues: CASSPGLFNEQFF.

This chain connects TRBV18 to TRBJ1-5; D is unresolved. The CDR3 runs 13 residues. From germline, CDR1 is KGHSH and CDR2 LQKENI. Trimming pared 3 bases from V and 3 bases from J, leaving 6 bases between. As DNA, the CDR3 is TGTGCCAGCTCACCTTCCTTCAATCAGCCCCAGCATTTT. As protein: CASSPSFNQPQHF.

The CDR3 is CASINEQFF. The CDR3 region has the DNA TGTGCCAGCATCAATGAGCAGTTCTTC. This chain links TRBV21-1 with TRBJ2-1. TRBV21-1 constitutes a pseudogene. CDR3 length equals 9 residues.

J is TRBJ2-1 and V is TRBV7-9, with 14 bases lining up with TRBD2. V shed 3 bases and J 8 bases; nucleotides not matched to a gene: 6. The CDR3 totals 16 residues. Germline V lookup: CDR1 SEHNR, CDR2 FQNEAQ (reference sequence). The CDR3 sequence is CASSFGLAGGRDEQFF. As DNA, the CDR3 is TGTGCCAGCAGCTTCGGACTAGCGGGAGGTCGGGATGAGCAGTTCTTC.

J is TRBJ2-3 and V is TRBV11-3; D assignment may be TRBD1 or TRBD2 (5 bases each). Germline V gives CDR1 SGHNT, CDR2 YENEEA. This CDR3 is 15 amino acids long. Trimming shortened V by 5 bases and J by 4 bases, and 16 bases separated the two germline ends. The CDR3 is CASSQLGAPSDTQYF. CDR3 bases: TGTGCCAGCAGCCAACTCGGGGCCCCGTCAGATACGCAGTATTTT. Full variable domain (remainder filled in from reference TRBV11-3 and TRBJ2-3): EAGVVQSPRYKIIEKKQPVAFWCNPISGHNTLYWYLQNLGQGPELLIRYENEEAVDDSQLPKDRFSAERLKGVDSTLKIQPAELGDSAVYLCASSQLGAPSDTQYFGPGTRLTVL.

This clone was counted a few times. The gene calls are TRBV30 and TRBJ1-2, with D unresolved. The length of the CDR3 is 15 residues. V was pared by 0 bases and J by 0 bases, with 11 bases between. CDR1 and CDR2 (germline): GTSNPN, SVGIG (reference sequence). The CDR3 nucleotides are TGTGCCTGGAGTGTATCGGGCCTAGCTAACTATGGCTACACCTTC. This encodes CAWSVSGLANYGYTF.

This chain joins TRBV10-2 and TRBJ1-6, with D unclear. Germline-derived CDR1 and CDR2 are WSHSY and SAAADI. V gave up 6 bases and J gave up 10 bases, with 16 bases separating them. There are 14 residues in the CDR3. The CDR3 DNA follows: TGCGCCAGCAGCGAACGGGTGGGGAACTCACCCCTCCACTTT. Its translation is CASSERVGNSPLHF.